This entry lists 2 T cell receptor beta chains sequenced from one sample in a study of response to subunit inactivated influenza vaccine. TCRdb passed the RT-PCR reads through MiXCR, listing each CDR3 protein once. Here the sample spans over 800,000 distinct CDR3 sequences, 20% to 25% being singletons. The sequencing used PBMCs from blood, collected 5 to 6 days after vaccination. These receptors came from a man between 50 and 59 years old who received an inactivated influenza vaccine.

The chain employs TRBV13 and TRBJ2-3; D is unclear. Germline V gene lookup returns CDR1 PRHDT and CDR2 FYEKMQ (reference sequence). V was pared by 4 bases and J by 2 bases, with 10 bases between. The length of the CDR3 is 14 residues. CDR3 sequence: CASSSNLDTDTQYF. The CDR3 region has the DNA TGTGCCAGCAGCTCTAACTTGGACACAGATACGCAGTATTTT. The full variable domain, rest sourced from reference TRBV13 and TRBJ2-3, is AAGVIQSPRHLIKEKRETATLKCYPIPRHDTVYWYQQGPGQDPQFLISFYEKMQSDKGSIPDRFSAQQFSDYHSELNMSSLELGDSALYFCASSSNLDTDTQYFGPGTRLTVL.

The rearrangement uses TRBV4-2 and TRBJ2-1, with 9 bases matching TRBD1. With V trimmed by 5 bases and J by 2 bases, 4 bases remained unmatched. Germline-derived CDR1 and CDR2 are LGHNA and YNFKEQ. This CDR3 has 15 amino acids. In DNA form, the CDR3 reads TGTGCCAGCAGCAATAACAGGGGGCCCTACAATGAGCAGTTCTTC. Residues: CASSNNRGPYNEQFF.